Listed here is a single T cell receptor (beta chain). Its antigen remains unidentified. Base quality data are lacking; no much larger clone is found one base away. The entry originates in a study of blood T cell repertoires in COVID-19 (dated by TCRdb to the early 2020s). Some background on the complete study: Samples from collaborators originated in the United States, Italy and Spain and spanned both the acute and convalescent phases of COVID-19. The prospective study material was composed of cDNA or gDNA derived from T cells, B-cell-depleted T cells, or PBMCs. Where available, HLA class I and class II types were taken from metadata supplied by the sample provider and were not determined by assay-based typing. A freely available public database, intended as a resource for researchers studying the immune response to SARS-CoV-2, is where the repertoires were released. The dataset comprised deeply sampled blood TCRbeta repertoires from subjects exposed to, actively infected with, or recovered from COVID-19. Samples came from the ongoing ImmuneRACE study (first 160 participants) plus 1,254 subjects from 6 global collaborators. A de-identified subject ID, COVID-19 status, age in years and sex were almost always included in the sample metadata.

From the cysteine through the phenylalanine, the CDR3 covers 13 amino acids. Just the 39-base CDR3 DNA is kept, in frame starting at base 1. Trimming at the junction amounts to 7 bases on V and 1 base on J, and the germline ends lie 10 bases apart. The germline V gene (reference sequence) specifies MNHNY as CDR1 and SVGAGI as CDR2. TCRbeta CDR3 regions were amplified from genomic DNA by means of the immunoSEQ Assay, a bias-controlled multiplex PCR. The paper's data handling went like this. Within the assay, amplification of reference gene primers was used to estimate how many nucleated cells each sample contained. Sequence reads were collapsed and filtered to measure the absolute abundance of every unique TCRbeta CDR3 rearrangement. Productive Simpson clonality was computed per sample as the square root of Simpson's diversity index over productive rearrangements. Imported from immuneACCESS, the table was reduced by TCRdb to in-frame sequences with V and J called. These copies leave out some clones; in studies compared against another copy, an unresolved V gene accounts for under half, and the cause of the remainder is not known. V and J calls and clone size come straight from that table; D and trimming were deduced from the DNA. This sample lists almost 200,000 clones; 86% were detected once. 0.7% to 0.95% of the sample comes from the top ten.

Whole blood was collected in K2EDTA tubes by collaborating institutions according to the institutions' own protocols. Collaborator samples were shipped for TCRbeta analysis as frozen whole blood, isolated PBMCs, or DNA extracted from either sample type. Broader findings and caveats from the paper: The amount of clinical and demographic metadata varied by source and participant and was provided uncurated.

The sample comprised peripheral blood. The chain couples TRBV6-6 to TRBJ1-1, with the identity of the D gene unclear. The receptor was isolated from a woman in her 70s with acute or convalescent COVID-19. The encoded CDR3 is CASKTLANTEAFF. The bases read TGTGCCAGCAAGACTCTGGCGAACACTGAAGCTTTCTTT.